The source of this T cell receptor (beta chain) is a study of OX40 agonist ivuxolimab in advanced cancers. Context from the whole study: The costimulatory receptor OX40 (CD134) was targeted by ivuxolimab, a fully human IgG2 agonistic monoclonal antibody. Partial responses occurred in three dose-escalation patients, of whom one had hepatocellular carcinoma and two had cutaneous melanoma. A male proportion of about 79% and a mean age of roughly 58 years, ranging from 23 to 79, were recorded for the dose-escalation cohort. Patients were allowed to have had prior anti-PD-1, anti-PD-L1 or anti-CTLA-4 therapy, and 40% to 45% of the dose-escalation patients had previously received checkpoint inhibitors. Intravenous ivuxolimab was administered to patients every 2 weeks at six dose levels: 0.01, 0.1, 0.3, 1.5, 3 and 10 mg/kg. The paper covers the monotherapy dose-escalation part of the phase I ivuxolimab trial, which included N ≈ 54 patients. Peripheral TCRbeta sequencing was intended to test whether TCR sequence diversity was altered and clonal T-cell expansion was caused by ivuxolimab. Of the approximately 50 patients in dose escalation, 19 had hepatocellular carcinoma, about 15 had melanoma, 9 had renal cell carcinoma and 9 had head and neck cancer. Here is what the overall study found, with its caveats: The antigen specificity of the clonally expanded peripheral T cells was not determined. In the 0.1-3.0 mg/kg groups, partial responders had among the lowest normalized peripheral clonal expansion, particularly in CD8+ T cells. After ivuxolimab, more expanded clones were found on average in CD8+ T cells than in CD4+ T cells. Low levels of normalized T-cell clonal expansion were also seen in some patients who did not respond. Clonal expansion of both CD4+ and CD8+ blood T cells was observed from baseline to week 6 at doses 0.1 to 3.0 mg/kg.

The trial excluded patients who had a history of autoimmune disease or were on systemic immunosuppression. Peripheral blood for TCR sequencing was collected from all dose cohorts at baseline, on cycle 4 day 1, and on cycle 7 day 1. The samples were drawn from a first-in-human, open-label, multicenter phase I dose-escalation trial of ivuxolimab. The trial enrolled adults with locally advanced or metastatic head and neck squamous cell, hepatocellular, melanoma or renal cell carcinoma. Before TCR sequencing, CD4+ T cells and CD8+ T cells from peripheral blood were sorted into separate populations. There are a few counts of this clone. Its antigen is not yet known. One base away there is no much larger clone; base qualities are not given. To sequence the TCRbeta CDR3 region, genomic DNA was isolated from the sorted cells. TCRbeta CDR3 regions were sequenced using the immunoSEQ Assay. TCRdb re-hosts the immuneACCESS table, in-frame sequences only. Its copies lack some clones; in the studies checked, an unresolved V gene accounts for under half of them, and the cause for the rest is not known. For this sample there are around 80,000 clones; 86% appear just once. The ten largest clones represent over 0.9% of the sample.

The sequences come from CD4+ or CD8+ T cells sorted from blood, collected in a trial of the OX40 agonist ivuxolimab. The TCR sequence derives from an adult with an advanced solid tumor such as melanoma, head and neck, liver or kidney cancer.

The CDR3: CASSLDADTQYF. At the DNA level, the sequence is TGTGCCAGCAGCTTAGACGCAGATACGCAGTATTTT. The chain is made from TRBV7-9 and TRBJ2-3; there is no confident call for the D gene. In the germline V gene (reference sequence), CDR1 corresponds to SEHNR and CDR2 to FQNEAQ. The junction shows trimming of 1 base on V and 4 bases on J, plus 3 bases between the germline ends. Its CDR3 holds 12 amino acids, cysteine through phenylalanine. Only CDR3 DNA is held: 36 bases, read in frame from base 1.